This TCR beta chain appears in the sequencing data of a study of blood T cell repertoires in COVID-19. The CDR3 runs 16 residues. V was clipped by 3 bases and J by 5 bases, with 20 bases between them. Germline values: CDR1 SGHNT, CDR2 YYREEE (reference sequence). The protocol was immunoSEQ multiplex PCR, while the TCRdb copy is restricted to in-frame clones and leaves out a portion. The sample includes about 350,000 clones, approximately 89% of them seen just once. The chain is built from TRBV5-4 and TRBJ2-5, with D tentatively TRBD2 (7 bases). What was sequenced was peripheral blood. This receptor was identified in a woman aged 60-75 years with COVID-19, enrolled during active disease. The CDR3 DNA sequence: TGTGCCAGCAGCTCCCTCGGGGGGCGGGGGTTGGAGACCCAGTACTTC. The encoded protein is CASSSLGGRGLETQYF.